Listed below are T cell receptor beta chains from one sample, sequenced in a study of T-cell reconstitution after alpha-beta-depleted transplantation in children. TCRdb analysed the PCR reads with MiXCR anew, one entry per CDR3 protein. The sample holds around 600,000 distinct CDR3 sequences, about 10% seen once. This specimen consisted of PBMCs from the stem cell graft donor, obtained from the stem cell graft. The receptors originated from a human donor who donated a stem cell graft to a child with acute myeloid leukemia. Both conserved end residues are part of each CDR3. Each record gives: V gene, clone size, J gene, D gene, CDR3 DNA, CDR3 protein. D genes are given only for firm matches. Expanded clones are given a class, and other clones once, few, many or no size at all.

v_gene: TRBV5-1; abundance: many; j_gene: TRBJ1-1; d_gene: .; CDR3nt: TGCGCCAGCAGCTTATACGGGCGGAACACTGAAGCTTTCTTT; CDR3aa: CASSLYGRNTEAFF
v_gene: TRBV12-3/TRBV12-4; abundance: .; j_gene: TRBJ2-7; d_gene: .; CDR3nt: TGTGCCAGCAGTTTAGCGCCCGGCAGGATAAGCTCCTACGAGCAGTACTTC; CDR3aa: CASSLAPGRISSYEQYF
v_gene: TRBV20-1; abundance: few; j_gene: TRBJ1-2; d_gene: .; CDR3nt: TGCAGTGCTAGAGATTGGGTGGGGGCCCCCGGCTACACCTTC; CDR3aa: CSARDWVGAPGYTF
v_gene: TRBV28; abundance: .; j_gene: TRBJ2-7; d_gene: .; CDR3nt: TGTGCCAGCAGTTTACGGGCAGTGGGTCCATACGAGCAGTACTTC; CDR3aa: CASSLRAVGPYEQYF
v_gene: TRBV20-1; abundance: few; j_gene: TRBJ1-5; d_gene: .; CDR3nt: TGCAGTGCTAGTTACGCAGGCCGGGGGTTGCATTTT; CDR3aa: CSASYAGRGLHF
v_gene: TRBV7-9; abundance: .; j_gene: TRBJ1-2; d_gene: .; CDR3nt: TGTGCCAGCACCCCGGGACCCATCTCGTATGGCTACACCTTC; CDR3aa: CASTPGPISYGYTF
v_gene: TRBV29-1; abundance: .; j_gene: TRBJ2-2; d_gene: TRBD2; CDR3nt: TGCAGCGTTGATTCGAGCGGGATTACCGGGGAGCTGTTTTTT; CDR3aa: CSVDSSGITGELFF
v_gene: TRBV12-3/TRBV12-4; abundance: .; j_gene: TRBJ1-5; d_gene: .; CDR3nt: TGTGCCAGCAGTTTCGGGGTCGGGGGAGGACAGCCCCAGCATTTT; CDR3aa: CASSFGVGGGQPQHF
v_gene: TRBV15; abundance: few; j_gene: TRBJ2-7; d_gene: .; CDR3nt: TGTGCCACCAGCGACCCCGTAGGACTCCACTACGAGCAGTACTTC; CDR3aa: CATSDPVGLHYEQYF
v_gene: TRBV7-2; abundance: .; j_gene: TRBJ2-7; d_gene: .; CDR3nt: TGTGCCAGCAGCCTGGACCGACCGAGCTCCTACGAGCAGTACTTC; CDR3aa: CASSLDRPSSYEQYF
v_gene: TRBV6-2/TRBV6-3; abundance: many; j_gene: TRBJ1-5; d_gene: .; CDR3nt: TGTGCCAGCAGGGAACCAGGGGTTAATCAGCCCCAGCATTTT; CDR3aa: CASREPGVNQPQHF
v_gene: TRBV18; abundance: .; j_gene: TRBJ2-2; d_gene: .; CDR3nt: TGTGCCAGCTCACCGTATACAGACACCGGGGAGCTGTTTTTT; CDR3aa: CASSPYTDTGELFF
v_gene: TRBV24-1; abundance: many; j_gene: TRBJ2-5; d_gene: .; CDR3nt: TGTGCCACCCGACCCAGGGATGGAGAGACCCAGTACTTC; CDR3aa: CATRPRDGETQYF
v_gene: TRBV9; abundance: many; j_gene: TRBJ1-3; d_gene: .; CDR3nt: TGTGCCAGCACCGCCGGAGGCTCTGGAAACACCATATATTTT; CDR3aa: CASTAGGSGNTIYF
v_gene: TRBV28; abundance: .; j_gene: TRBJ2-7; d_gene: .; CDR3nt: TGTGCCAGCACCGCTGGCGACGTCTTCTACGAGCAGTACTTC; CDR3aa: CASTAGDVFYEQYF
v_gene: TRBV7-2; abundance: many; j_gene: TRBJ2-5; d_gene: TRBD2; CDR3nt: TGTGCCAGCAGCGCCGCGGGAGCCAGGCAAGAGACCCAGTACTTC; CDR3aa: CASSAAGARQETQYF
v_gene: TRBV6-2/TRBV6-3; abundance: .; j_gene: TRBJ2-7; d_gene: TRBD1; CDR3nt: TGTGCCAGCACCACTGTAGGGACAGGGGACGAGCAGTACTTC; CDR3aa: CASTTVGTGDEQYF
v_gene: TRBV14; abundance: once; j_gene: TRBJ2-7; d_gene: TRBD2; CDR3nt: TGTGCCAGCAACCAGGTGGAGCGGGAGGGATACGAGCAGTACTTC; CDR3aa: CASNQVEREGYEQYF
v_gene: TRBV7-3; abundance: .; j_gene: TRBJ2-5; d_gene: .; CDR3nt: TGTGCCAGCAGCTCGAGCGGGCAGAAAGAGACCCAGTACTTC; CDR3aa: CASSSSGQKETQYF
v_gene: TRBV12-3/TRBV12-4; abundance: few; j_gene: TRBJ2-2; d_gene: TRBD2; CDR3nt: TGTGCCAGCAGCCAGGGACAGGGAATAGCGGGAGGGCCCGTCGGGGAGCTGTTTTTT; CDR3aa: CASSQGQGIAGGPVGELFF
v_gene: TRBV27; abundance: many; j_gene: TRBJ2-7; d_gene: TRBD2; CDR3nt: TGTGCCAGCAGTTTAGAGGTAGCGGGACCCTACGAGCAGTACTTC; CDR3aa: CASSLEVAGPYEQYF
v_gene: TRBV7-2; abundance: few; j_gene: TRBJ2-2; d_gene: .; CDR3nt: TGTGCCAGCAGCTTAGGCATCAGGGCGGGCACCGGGGAGCTGTTTTTT; CDR3aa: CASSLGIRAGTGELFF
v_gene: TRBV5-1; abundance: .; j_gene: TRBJ2-7; d_gene: TRBD2; CDR3nt: TGCGCCAGCAGCTCTAGCGGGGGAGTTCGGCACGAGCAGTACTTC; CDR3aa: CASSSSGGVRHEQYF
v_gene: TRBV2; abundance: many; j_gene: TRBJ2-5; d_gene: TRBD2; CDR3nt: TGTGCCAGCAGTGAAGCGTATAGCGGGAGTTTTGAGACCCAGTACTTC; CDR3aa: CASSEAYSGSFETQYF
v_gene: TRBV4-3; abundance: few; j_gene: TRBJ2-7; d_gene: .; CDR3nt: TGCGCCAGCAGCCAAGATTCGAGTAGGCCCCAGCAGTACTTC; CDR3aa: CASSQDSSRPQQYF
v_gene: TRBV20-1; abundance: .; j_gene: TRBJ2-5; d_gene: TRBD2; CDR3nt: TGCAGTGCTACCGTGACTAGCGGGAGCCCAGAGACCCAGTACTTC; CDR3aa: CSATVTSGSPETQYF
v_gene: TRBV6-4; abundance: few; j_gene: TRBJ2-2; d_gene: TRBD2; CDR3nt: TGTGCCAGCAGTCGCGACGGGGGGGGGCGTCGGTTCCCCGGGGAGCTGTTTTTT; CDR3aa: CASSRDGGGRRFPGELFF
v_gene: TRBV6-1; abundance: few; j_gene: TRBJ1-1; d_gene: .; CDR3nt: TGTGCCAGCGTGGGACAAATGAACACTGAAGCTTTCTTT; CDR3aa: CASVGQMNTEAFF
v_gene: TRBV20-1; abundance: .; j_gene: TRBJ1-2; d_gene: TRBD1; CDR3nt: TGCAGTGCTAGGGATATGAGGACAGGGGATGGCTACACCTTC; CDR3aa: CSARDMRTGDGYTF
v_gene: TRBV5-1; abundance: .; j_gene: TRBJ2-3; d_gene: TRBD2; CDR3nt: TGCGCCAGCAGCCCCCGGACTAGCCACACAGATACGCAGTATTTT; CDR3aa: CASSPRTSHTDTQYF
v_gene: TRBV20-1; abundance: few; j_gene: TRBJ1-5; d_gene: TRBD1; CDR3nt: TGCAGTGCTAGAGATCTGGGACAGGGAGGACGGTATAGCAATCAGCCCCAGCATTTT; CDR3aa: CSARDLGQGGRYSNQPQHF
v_gene: TRBV20-1; abundance: .; j_gene: TRBJ2-7; d_gene: .; CDR3nt: TGCAGTGCTAGAGATCCAGACTCCTACGAGCAGTACTTC; CDR3aa: CSARDPDSYEQYF
v_gene: TRBV6-2/TRBV6-3; abundance: few; j_gene: TRBJ2-7; d_gene: .; CDR3nt: TGTGCCAGCAGTTACGAGGGCCACTACGAGCAGTACTTC; CDR3aa: CASSYEGHYEQYF
v_gene: TRBV20-1; abundance: many; j_gene: TRBJ2-7; d_gene: TRBD1; CDR3nt: TGCAGTGCCCCGGGACAGGGGCAACTCTACGAGCAGTACTTC; CDR3aa: CSAPGQGQLYEQYF
v_gene: TRBV5-5; abundance: .; j_gene: TRBJ2-1; d_gene: .; CDR3nt: TGTGCCAGCAGCGTATCCGGGACGCGCGGCAATGAGCAGTTCTTC; CDR3aa: CASSVSGTRGNEQFF
v_gene: TRBV14; abundance: few; j_gene: TRBJ2-2; d_gene: TRBD2; CDR3nt: TGTGCCAGCAGCCAATCGATGGGCGGGAGGTACACCGGGGAGCTGTTTTTT; CDR3aa: CASSQSMGGRYTGELFF
v_gene: TRBV20-1; abundance: few; j_gene: TRBJ2-5; d_gene: .; CDR3nt: TGCAGTAAGATGAGCAAAGAGACCCAGTACTTC; CDR3aa: CSKMSKETQYF
v_gene: TRBV20-1; abundance: many; j_gene: TRBJ2-7; d_gene: .; CDR3nt: TGCAGTGCTAGAGATCTGAGGGCAGTCTCCTACGAGCAGTACTTC; CDR3aa: CSARDLRAVSYEQYF
v_gene: TRBV2; abundance: many; j_gene: TRBJ2-3; d_gene: TRBD2; CDR3nt: TGTGCCAGCAGTTCCGGGACTAGCGGGAGGGCCCCAGATACGCAGTATTTT; CDR3aa: CASSSGTSGRAPDTQYF
v_gene: TRBV24-1; abundance: once; j_gene: TRBJ2-6; d_gene: .; CDR3nt: TGTGCCACCAGTGCGGCAGGGCGCTCTGGGGCCAACGTCCTGACTTTC; CDR3aa: CATSAAGRSGANVLTF
v_gene: TRBV9; abundance: few; j_gene: TRBJ1-5; d_gene: .; CDR3nt: TGTGCCAGCAGCGTAGCAGGGATCAATCAGCCCCAGCATTTT; CDR3aa: CASSVAGINQPQHF
v_gene: TRBV20-1; abundance: many; j_gene: TRBJ2-1; d_gene: TRBD2; CDR3nt: TGCAGTGCTAGGGCTCAATGGGGGGGTTCCTACAATGAGCAGTTCTTC; CDR3aa: CSARAQWGGSYNEQFF
v_gene: TRBV7-3; abundance: .; j_gene: TRBJ2-3; d_gene: TRBD1; CDR3nt: TGTGCCAGCAGCCTTACAGGGGGCATCGATACGCAGTATTTT; CDR3aa: CASSLTGGIDTQYF
v_gene: TRBV30; abundance: .; j_gene: TRBJ1-2; d_gene: TRBD1; CDR3nt: TGTGCCTGGACCTTCGGACAGGGGAAGGATGGCTACACCTTC; CDR3aa: CAWTFGQGKDGYTF
v_gene: TRBV29-1; abundance: few; j_gene: TRBJ2-1; d_gene: .; CDR3nt: TGCAGCGTTGAAGGTGGGGCCGGGTCTACCTACAATGAGCAGTTCTTC; CDR3aa: CSVEGGAGSTYNEQFF